This T cell receptor beta chain was identified during a study of T-cell reconstitution after alpha-beta-depleted transplantation in children. The study, taken as a whole, reports: There were reportedly several hundred expanded graft clones from which alpha-beta T cells came about two months after transplant. The authors attributed T-cell counts and diversity one year after transplant mostly to newly produced T cells.

Trimming pared 0 bases from V and 7 bases from J, leaving 3 bases between. CDR1 is PRHDT, CDR2 FYEKMQ, per germline (reference sequence). The length of the CDR3 is 11 residues. Turning to this clonotype: Its antigen is currently unknown.

Researchers prepared the TCRbeta library using unique molecular identifiers, the study reports. TCRdb called the PCR reads again in MiXCR, with one record for every CDR3 protein. The profile shows over 450,000 distinct CDR3 sequences, 10% to 13% of them singletons. The chain combines TRBV13 with TRBJ1-1; D is undetermined. The TCR sequence derives from a child aged 2-15 years with inherited bone marrow failure, due to receive a stem cell transplant. The sample consisted of PBMCs, taken before TCRalphabeta/CD19-depleted stem cell transplant. CDR3 region: CASSLGNEAFF. The CDR3 bases are TGTGCCAGCAGCTTAGGCAATGAAGCTTTCTTT.